The 24 T cell receptor beta chains in this list originate from one sample, sequenced in a study of metastatic and nonmetastatic thyroid tumors. Using MiXCR, TCRdb reanalyzed the PCR reads. The table records nearly 35,000 clones, about 15% of them present only once. No treatment of any kind had been given to any patient before thyroid surgery. The sequenced material came from blood. The receptors were gathered from a female donor with papillary thyroid cancer or a benign thyroid nodule (not recorded which). Some clones in this sample may be carry-over from other donors' samples.

This clone was recorded at least ten times. This CDR3 reads CSVEVRAGNTIYF. The CDR3 DNA follows: TGCAGCGTTGAAGTCAGGGCTGGAAACACCATATATTTT. V is TRBV29-1 and J is TRBJ1-3, with a weak D call TRBD1 (5 bases). CDR3 size: 13 residues. Germline-derived CDR1 and CDR2 are SQVTM and ANQGSEA. V was trimmed by 1 base and J by 2 bases, leaving 6 bases between them.

Points on this clone: Being one base from a much bigger clone, this may be a read error. The chain couples TRBV18 to TRBJ2-3, with 8 bases that match TRBD1. The CDR3 covers 15 residues. J lost 2 bases, V lost 6 bases, and 7 bases had no gene match. Looked up from germline, CDR1 is KGHSH and CDR2 is LQKENI. CDR3 protein: CASSPGQVNTDTQYF. CDR3 nucleotide sequence: TGTGCCAGCTCGCCGGGACAGGTCAACACAGATACGCAGTATTTT. The entire variable domain, with the rest obtained from reference TRBV18 and TRBJ2-3, is as follows: NAGVMQNPRHLVRRRGQEARLRCSPMKGHSHVYWYRQLPEEGLKFMVYLQKENIIDESGMPKERFSAEFPKEGPSILRIQQVVRGDSAAYFCASSPGQVNTDTQYFGPGTRLTVL.

The gene calls are TRBV6-2 or TRBV6-3 and TRBJ2-5; TRBD1 matches 9 bases. The V and J ends lost 6 bases and 5 bases, in that order; junction bases with no gene match: 7. This CDR3 spans 14 amino acids. Germline V gene lookup returns CDR1 MNHEY and CDR2 SVGEGT. CDR3 sequence reads: CASSSYRGRETQYF. The DNA for the CDR3 is TGTGCCAGCAGCTCGTACAGGGGGCGGGAGACCCAGTACTTC.

This chain connects TRBV6-2 or TRBV6-3 to TRBJ2-7, with 13 nucleotides matching TRBD2. CDR3 length: 18 residues. Germline V lookup: CDR1 MNHEY, CDR2 SVGEGT. J lost 7 bases, V lost 7 bases, and 19 bases had no gene match. CDR3 region: CASTLALLAGGLFGEQYF. The DNA for the CDR3 is TGTGCCAGCACCTTGGCGCTACTAGCGGGAGGGCTGTTCGGTGAGCAGTACTTC.

This clone was recorded many times. The rearrangement links TRBV5-5 to TRBJ1-6, with D unclear. Germline V gives CDR1 SGHKS, CDR2 YYEKEE (reference sequence). V lost 4 bases, J lost 8 bases, and 7 bases lay in between. This CDR3 spans 12 amino acids. CDR3 residues: CASSVQDSPLHF. CDR3 nucleotide sequence: TGTGCCAGCAGCGTACAAGATTCACCCCTCCACTTT.

This clone was recorded many times. This rearrangement joins TRBV6-1 to TRBJ2-4; D unclear. CDR1 and CDR2 (germline): MNHNS, SASEGT. The CDR3 is 16 residues long. V lost 0 bases to trimming and J lost 0 bases, with 9 bases between them. The CDR3 sequence is CASSEAGSLAKNIQYF. As DNA, the CDR3 is TGTGCCAGCAGTGAAGCGGGGTCACTAGCCAAAAACATTCAGTACTTC.

Many counts were recorded for this clone. The gene calls are TRBV19 and TRBJ1-1; no firm D call. Deletions cut 3 bases from V and 2 bases from J, with 10 bases between. The germline CDR1 and CDR2 sequences are LNHDA and SQIVND (reference sequence). CDR3 length equals 14 residues. The CDR3: CASSMEPANTEAFF. In DNA, the CDR3 is TGTGCCAGTAGTATGGAGCCAGCAAACACTGAAGCTTTCTTT. The full variable domain, its missing parts supplied by reference TRBV19 and TRBJ1-1, is DGGITQSPKYLFRKEGQNVTLSCEQNLNHDAMYWYRQDPGQGLRLIYYSQIVNDFQKGDIAEGYSVSREKKESFPLTVTSAQKNPTAFYLCASSMEPANTEAFFGQGTRLTVV.

The chain employs TRBV20-1 and TRBJ2-5; D gene ambiguous. Per the germline V gene, CDR1 is DFQATT and CDR2 is SNEGSKA (reference sequence). Between the trimmed V and J ends, which lost 8 bases and 7 bases, there was a span of 23 bases. CDR3 length: 14 amino acids. CDR3 DNA: TGCAGTTTTCCCCGGGCCCTGACCGGGTGGACCCAGTACTTC. Translated: CSFPRALTGWTQYF.

This clone was recorded many times. The chain recombines TRBV30 with TRBJ1-4, with D maybe TRBD1 (6 bases). This CDR3 spans 14 amino acids. Trimming removed 1 base at V and 2 bases at J, with 8 bases between. Germline CDR1 reads GTSNPN; CDR2 reads SVGIG (reference sequence). Written as DNA, the CDR3 is TGTGCCTGGAGTGATCAGGGGACTAATGAAAAACTGTTTTTT. This translates into CAWSDQGTNEKLFF.

This clone was observed many times. The rearrangement links TRBV6-2 or TRBV6-3 to TRBJ2-1; TRBD2 might be the D (5 bases). Trimming shortened V by 6 bases and J by 7 bases, and 7 bases separated the two germline ends. The CDR3 length is 11 residues. Germline values: CDR1 MNHEY, CDR2 SVGEGT. CDR3 in DNA: TGTGCCAGCAGAGGCGGGAATGAGCAGTTCTTC. Encoded protein: CASRGGNEQFF.

This clone has only one observation. The CDR3 DNA sequence: TGTGCCAGCAGTTTGGGGTGGGGGACAGCGTGGGCTCGGTTCTTC. This sequence encodes CASSLGWGTAWARFF. V usage is TRBV11-1 and J usage is TRBJ2-1, with 7 positions matching TRBD1. In germline, CDR1 is SGHAT, CDR2 FQDESV (reference sequence). CDR3 length equals 15 residues. V was pared by 6 bases and J by 15 bases, with 20 bases of the junction left unmatched.

This clone was counted many times. The gene calls are TRBV30 and TRBJ1-1, with D tentatively TRBD1 (5 bases). The CDR3 totals 11 residues. CDR1 and CDR2 from the germline V gene are GTSNPN and SVGIG (reference sequence). The CDR3 loop is CAGGGNTEAFF. DNA of the CDR3: TGTGCGGGCGGGGGGAACACTGAAGCTTTCTTT.

This clone was seen repeatedly, ten times or more. This chain joins TRBV13 and TRBJ2-4; tentative D call: TRBD1 (5 bases). V was shortened by 2 bases and J by 0 bases, with 8 bases between the two germline ends. Germline CDR1 reads PRHDT; CDR2 reads FYEKMQ (reference sequence). The CDR3 totals 15 residues. CDR3 protein: CASSLKGLAKNIQYF. Written as DNA, the CDR3 is TGTGCCAGCAGCTTAAAGGGGCTAGCCAAAAACATTCAGTACTTC. The variable domain in full, completed from reference TRBV13 and TRBJ2-4, reads AAGVIQSPRHLIKEKRETATLKCYPIPRHDTVYWYQQGPGQDPQFLISFYEKMQSDKGSIPDRFSAQQFSDYHSELNMSSLELGDSALYFCASSLKGLAKNIQYFGAGTRLSVL.

This clone appeared many times. The chain joins TRBV28 to TRBJ2-2; D perhaps matches TRBD1 (6 bases). Per germline, CDR1 MDHEN and CDR2 SYDVKM. The CDR3 runs to 15 residues. V lost 6 bases and J 1 base, leaving 12 bases between the germline ends. CDR3 bases: TGTGCCAGCAGCAGCACAGGGAGGAACACCGGGGAGCTGTTTTTT. Translated: CASSSTGRNTGELFF.

This clone was observed at least ten times. Since a much larger clone is just one base distant, this may be a read error. This CDR3 is also generated by other DNA sequences in the sample. The chain uses TRBV20-1 and TRBJ2-7, with 11 nucleotides matching TRBD2. Germline CDR1 DFQATT, CDR2 SNEGSKA (reference sequence). Trimming cost V 4 bases and J 6 bases; bases outside gene matches: 14. There are 16 residues in the CDR3. CDR3 nucleotide sequence: TGCAGTGCTATACAAGGGACTAGCGGAAAGCGGAGCGAGCAGTACTTC. Translating it yields CSAIQGTSGKRSEQYF.

There are many counts of this clone. This chain joins TRBV20-1 and TRBJ1-6, with D perhaps TRBD1 (6 bases). The CDR3 extends over 15 amino acids. Germline V CDR1 and CDR2: DFQATT, SNEGSKA (reference sequence). V lost 6 bases to trimming and J lost 10 bases, with 22 bases between them. CDR3 in amino acids: CSAAPPGQSTSPLHF. The CDR3 DNA is TGCAGTGCCGCCCCCCCAGGACAGAGTACCTCACCCCTCCACTTT.

This clone has more than one count but fewer than ten. A much larger clone lies a single base off, so this may be a read error. This chain connects TRBV6-2 or TRBV6-3 to TRBJ2-2; 7 bases map to TRBD2. V dropped 4 bases and J dropped 6; count of bases not matched to a gene: 5. Germline values: CDR1 MNHEY, CDR2 SVGEGT. The CDR3 contains 14 residues. The CDR3 DNA reads as TGTGCCAGCAGTTCCCCGGGGGGACCCGGGGAGCTGTTTTTT. Residues: CASSSPGGPGELFF.

This clone was found many times. CDR3 protein: CASSGPEGTRGLNQPQHF. As DNA, the CDR3 is TGTGCCAGCAGTGGGCCGGAGGGGACGAGGGGCTTGAATCAGCCCCAGCATTTT. This sequence joins TRBV28 and TRBJ1-5; D might be TRBD1 (5 bases). The CDR3 sequence is 18 residues long. V lost 5 bases and J lost 4, with 24 bases in between. Germline-derived CDR1 and CDR2 are MDHEN and SYDVKM.

This clone was counted many times. The gene calls are TRBV19 and TRBJ1-5, with TRBD1 identical over 10 bases. The CDR3 is 16 residues long. CDR1 is LNHDA and CDR2 is SQIVND in the germline V gene (reference sequence). V lost 4 bases to trimming and J lost 3 bases; unmatched junction nucleotides: 6. CDR3: CASSKRDRGSNQPQHF. The CDR3 coding sequence is TGTGCCAGTAGTAAGAGGGACAGGGGTTCCAATCAGCCCCAGCATTTT.

J is TRBJ1-3 and V is TRBV11-1, with 7 bases identical to TRBD1. There are 15 residues in the CDR3. Germline CDR1 and CDR2: SGHAT and FQDESV (reference sequence). After removal of 5 bases from V and 0 bases from J, the junction contained 4 bases not matched to a gene. The CDR3 loop reads CASSRDSYSGNTIYF. The CDR3 DNA reads as TGTGCCAGCAGCCGGGACAGTTACTCTGGAAACACCATATATTTT. Together with reference TRBV11-1 and TRBJ1-3, the CDR3 gives the full variable domain: EAEVAQSPRYKITEKSQAVAFWCDPISGHATLYWYRQILGQGPELLVQFQDESVVDDSQLPKDRFSAERLKGVDSTLKIQPAELGDSAMYLCASSRDSYSGNTIYFGEGSWLTVV.

There are many counts of this clone. The chain employs TRBV12-3 or TRBV12-4 and TRBJ2-5; 7 nucleotides line up with TRBD2. The CDR3 is 13 residues long. With V trimmed by 7 bases and J by 2 bases, 4 bases remained unmatched. CDR3 region: CASNTGGQETQYF. Here the CDR3 DNA reads TGTGCCAGCAACACCGGGGGGCAAGAGACCCAGTACTTC.

A word on this clone: A much larger clone differs by one base, so this may be a read error. The gene calls are TRBV3-1 and TRBJ1-4; D is undetermined. The V end lost 1 base, the J end lost 7 bases, and 10 bases lay between the germline ends. Per the germline V gene, CDR1 is LGHDT and CDR2 is YNNKEL (reference sequence). This CDR3 spans 14 amino acids. This CDR3 is CASSQGGSSEKLFF. The CDR3 DNA is TGTGCCAGCAGCCAAGGGGGATCGAGTGAAAAACTGTTTTTT. Filled out from reference TRBV3-1 and TRBJ1-4, the complete variable domain reads DTAVSQTPKYLVTQMGNDKSIKCEQNLGHDTMYWYKQDSKKFLKIMFSYNNKELIINETVPNRFSPKSPDKAHLNLHINSLELGDSAVYFCASSQGGSSEKLFFGSGTQLSVL.

The rearrangement links TRBV20-1 to TRBJ1-6; D may be TRBD1 (6 bases). The ends were cut back, 0 bases at V and 1 base at J, with 13 bases in the middle. Germline CDR1 and CDR2: DFQATT and SNEGSKA (reference sequence). This CDR3 contains 17 residues. In DNA form, the CDR3 reads TGCAGTGCTAGAGAACCCACAGGGATTTCCTATAATTCACCCCTCCACTTT. It codes for CSAREPTGISYNSPLHF.

This clone was recorded many times. This chain connects TRBV2 to TRBJ2-1; 8 bases line up with TRBD2. The J segment lost 7 bases and the V segment lost 0 bases, leaving 8 bases of the junction unmatched. CDR1 SNHLY and CDR2 FYNNEI come from the germline V gene. The CDR3 length is 16 residues. CDR3 residues: CASSEAGGRIINEQFF. Written as DNA, the CDR3 is TGTGCCAGCAGTGAAGCGGGCGGGAGGATAATTAATGAGCAGTTCTTC.